This entry describes one TCR beta chain. This sample is part of a study of early T cells in non-severe SARS-CoV-2 infection. Each CDR3 protein gets one entry after TCRdb re-called the 5' RACE reads with MiXCR. This table holds some 21,000 distinct CDR3 sequences, about 4% found once. This CDR3 is built from 16 residues. CDR1 and CDR2 from the germline V gene are SGHNT and YENEEA. The V segment lost 0 bases and the J segment 6 bases; nucleotides outside the gene matches: 4. Input material: whole blood. The sequence derives from an adult who was a healthcare worker with PCR-confirmed SARS-CoV-2 infection or an uninfected control (not recorded which). The rearrangement uses TRBV11-3 and TRBJ2-3, with 12 positions matching TRBD2. DNA for the CDR3: TGTGCCAGCAGCTTAGACCTAGCGGGGGGGCCGGATACGCAGTATTTT. This gives the protein CASSLDLAGGPDTQYF.